This paragraph covers one TCR beta chain sequence. What it recognizes is unknown. The data belong to a study of cytomegalovirus exposure and HLA in healthy donors. Findings and caveats of the study: The authors listed approximately 160 TCR beta chains as cytomegalovirus-associated. Presence/absence analyses took donor sequencing depth as roughly uniform. A missense DCLRE1C variant was associated with V- and J-gene trimming of TCR beta chains in a later analysis, and an independent cohort replicated the association.

Researchers ran the PCR with 60 Vbeta and 13 Jbeta primers. Method: immunoSEQ multiplex PCR; TCRdb's copy keeps in-frame clones and lacks some. This sample carries under 250,000 clones, approximately 87% of them seen once, and the ten largest clones take roughly 1.3%. The specimen sequenced was PBMCs. The clonotype comes from a human donor in good health.

CDR3 DNA sequence: TGTGCCAGCTCACCCGCGGGGGGAGGTTGGTTGTACAATGAGCAGTTCTTC. The encoded protein is CASSPAGGGWLYNEQFF. The rearrangement uses TRBV18 and TRBJ2-1; 8 nucleotides agree with TRBD2. The CDR3 consists of 17 residues. With V trimmed by 3 bases and J by 4 bases, 11 bases remained unmatched. The germline CDR1 and CDR2 sequences are KGHSH and LQKENI.